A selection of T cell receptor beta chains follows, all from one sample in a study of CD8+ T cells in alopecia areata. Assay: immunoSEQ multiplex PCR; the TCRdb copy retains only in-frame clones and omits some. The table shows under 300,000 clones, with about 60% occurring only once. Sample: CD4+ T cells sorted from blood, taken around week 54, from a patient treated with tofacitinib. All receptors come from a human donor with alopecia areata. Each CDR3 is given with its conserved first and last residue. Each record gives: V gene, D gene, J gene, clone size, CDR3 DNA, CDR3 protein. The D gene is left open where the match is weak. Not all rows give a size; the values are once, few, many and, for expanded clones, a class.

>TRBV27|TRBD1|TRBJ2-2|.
TGTGCCAGCAGTCCCGGGACAGGGAGAGGCACCGGGGAGCTGTTTTTT
CASSPGTGRGTGELFF
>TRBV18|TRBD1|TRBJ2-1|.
TGTGCCAGCTCACCCGAGACAGGGACCAGGGGTGAGCAGTTCTTC
CASSPETGTRGEQFF
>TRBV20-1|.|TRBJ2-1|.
TGCAGTGCTAGAAAGGATGAGCAGTTCTTC
CSARKDEQFF
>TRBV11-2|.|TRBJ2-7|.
TGTGCCAGCAGCTTGCTTGACAGCTCCTACGAGCAGTACTTC
CASSLLDSSYEQYF
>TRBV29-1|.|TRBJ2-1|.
TGCAGCGTTGGTCCCCTAGAAAGCAGTGAGCAGTTCTTC
CSVGPLESSEQFF
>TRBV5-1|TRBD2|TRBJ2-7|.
TGCGCCAGCAGCCAGGCGACTAGCGACCCCTACGAGCAGTACTTC
CASSQATSDPYEQYF
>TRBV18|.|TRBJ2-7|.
TGTGCCAGCTCACCAGGGCGGGACGAGCAGTACTTC
CASSPGRDEQYF
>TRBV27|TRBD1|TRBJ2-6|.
TGTGCCAGCAGTTGGGACAGCTCTGGGGCCAACGTCCTGACTTTC
CASSWDSSGANVLTF
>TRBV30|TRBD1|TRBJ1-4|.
TGTGCCTGTAAACCAGGGGGCTATAATGAAAAACTGTTTTTT
CACKPGGYNEKLFF
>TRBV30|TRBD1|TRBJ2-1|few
TGTGCCTGGAGTTTAGACAGGGGGCTTGGGAATGAGCAGTTCTTC
CAWSLDRGLGNEQFF
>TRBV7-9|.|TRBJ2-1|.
TGTGCCAGCAGCTTCGCAGGCAGGCCTGAGCAGTTCTTC
CASSFAGRPEQFF
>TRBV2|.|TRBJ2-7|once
TGTGCCAGCAATTTAGTAGTAAGGGGCCACGAGCAGTACTTC
CASNLVVRGHEQYF
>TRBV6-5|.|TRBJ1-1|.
TGTGCCAGCAGTTATTTCCCGGGGCAGAACACTGAAGCTTTCTTT
CASSYFPGQNTEAFF
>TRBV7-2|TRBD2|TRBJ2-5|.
TGTGCCAGCAGCCATGGACTAGCGGGGAAAGAGACCCAGTACTTC
CASSHGLAGKETQYF
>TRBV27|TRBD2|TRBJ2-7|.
TGTGCCAGCAGTCCGTCGGCTAGCGGGGGCCGCCGGGAGCAGTACTTC
CASSPSASGGRREQYF
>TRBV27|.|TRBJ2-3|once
TGTGCCAGCAGTTTGACAGGACGCACAGATACGCAGTATTTT
CASSLTGRTDTQYF
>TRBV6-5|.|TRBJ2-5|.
TGTGCCAGCAGTTACTCCCCTGGGCAATGGGAGACCCAGTACTTC
CASSYSPGQWETQYF
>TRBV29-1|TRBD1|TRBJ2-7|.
TGCAGCGTGGGGACAGGGGGAAGCTCCTACGAGCAGTACTTC
CSVGTGGSSYEQYF
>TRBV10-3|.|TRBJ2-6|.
TGTGCCGTCGCAGGGTTCCTAAAGTATGGGGCCAACGTCCTGACTTTC
CAVAGFLKYGANVLTF
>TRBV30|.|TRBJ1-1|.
TGTGCCTGGAGGGCTTCGATGAACACTGAAGCTTTCTTT
CAWRASMNTEAFF
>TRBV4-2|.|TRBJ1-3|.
TGTGCCAGCAGCCCAGAGCAGGGATCCAACTCTGGAAACACCATATATTTT
CASSPEQGSNSGNTIYF
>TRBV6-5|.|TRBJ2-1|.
TGTGCCAGCAGTTACTCGAGAATGGGTGAGCAGTTCTTC
CASSYSRMGEQFF
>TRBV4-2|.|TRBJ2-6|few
TGTGCCAGCGGAAGGGACCAGGCATCGTCCGGGGCCAACGTCCTGACTTTC
CASGRDQASSGANVLTF
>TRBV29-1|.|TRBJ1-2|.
TGCAGCTCCGCTCAGGCAGGGGAATCAGGCGGCTACACCTTC
CSSAQAGESGGYTF
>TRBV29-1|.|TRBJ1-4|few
TGCAGCGTTGAACAAGGCCCGGGGGAAAAACTGTTTTTT
CSVEQGPGEKLFF
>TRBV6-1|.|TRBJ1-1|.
TGTGCCAGCAGTACTAACCACGGGAGGACTGAAGCTTTCTTT
CASSTNHGRTEAFF
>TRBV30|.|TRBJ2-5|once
TGTGCCTGGAGTGTACTCGCAGAGACCCAGTACTTC
CAWSVLAETQYF
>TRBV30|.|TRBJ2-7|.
TGTGCCTCCGGAGGAGACATTTCCCACGAGCAGTACTTC
CASGGDISHEQYF
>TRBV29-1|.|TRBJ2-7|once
TGCAGCGTTACGGGGCAGTCCTACGAGCAGTACTTC
CSVTGQSYEQYF
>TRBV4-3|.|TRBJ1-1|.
TGCGCCAGCAGCCAAGATTTGTCATTTGACACTGAAGCTTTCTTT
CASSQDLSFDTEAFF
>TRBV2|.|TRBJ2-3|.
TGTGCCAGCAGTGGGGACACCGGTGGCACAGATACGCAGTATTTT
CASSGDTGGTDTQYF
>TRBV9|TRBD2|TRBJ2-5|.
TGTGCCAGCAGCTCTAGCGGGGGAGGAGAGACCCAGTACTTC
CASSSSGGGETQYF
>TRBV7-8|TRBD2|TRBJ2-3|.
TGTGCCAGCAGCTTAGACGCGGGGGGGCGAGGCACAGATACGCAGTATTTT
CASSLDAGGRGTDTQYF
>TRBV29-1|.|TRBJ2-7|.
TGCAGCGTAGGGCGGCGACTCTCCTACGAGCAGTACTTC
CSVGRRLSYEQYF
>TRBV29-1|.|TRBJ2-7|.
TGCAGTGCCGGGGAGTCCGAGCAGTACTTC
CSAGESEQYF
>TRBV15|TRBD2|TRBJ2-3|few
TGTGCCACCAGCAGAGCTGGGACTGAACCGGGACTAGCGGCGTTCCCCACAGATACGCAGTATTTT
CATSRAGTEPGLAAFPTDTQYF